The 24 T cell receptor beta chains in this list originate from one sample, sequenced in a study of human T cells and chemical hapten exposure. The time point was: patch test 3, about 24 weeks after DPC sensitization. The treatment is: therapeutic diphenylcyclopropenone sensitization with weekly scalp DPC. Whole blood that had not been fractionated was the source of extracted total RNA. From the RACE reads, TCRdb called clonotypes with MiXCR, one entry per CDR3 protein. Among some 36,000 distinct CDR3 sequences listed, roughly 9.5% were seen once. Sequencing was performed on whole blood, taken in connection with sensitization to the hapten diphenylcyclopropenone (DPC). The receptor set was obtained from a man between 50 and 59 years old with alopecia areata. Some clones in this sample may be carry-over from other donors' samples.

This chain uses TRBV20-1 with TRBJ2-6; the D call may be TRBD1 or TRBD2 (5 bases each). With 5 bases removed from V and 2 bases from J, the gap between germline ends came to 16 bases. Per germline, CDR1 DFQATT and CDR2 SNEGSKA (reference sequence). The length of the CDR3 is 16 residues. The CDR3, as DNA: TGCAGTGCTCTTATTTCCCGGGGCCCTGGGGCCAACGTCCTGACTTTC. Translated: CSALISRGPGANVLTF.

This clonotype was observed once. The chain uses TRBV19 and TRBJ2-2; possibly TRBD1 for D (6 bases). The CDR3 loop spans 14 amino acids. Germline CDR1 LNHDA, CDR2 SQIVND (reference sequence). V was clipped by 2 bases and J by 7 bases, with 11 bases between them. The CDR3 bases are TGTGCCAGTAGTATACTACAGGGTCACGGGGAGCTGTTTTTT. Amino acids: CASSILQGHGELFF.

This clonotype was seen at least ten times. The chain links TRBV30 to TRBJ1-5, with a possible D match to TRBD1 (6 bases). The CDR3 covers 15 residues. V was cut by 2 bases and J by 3 bases, with 14 bases left in between. Germline loops: CDR1 GTSNPN, CDR2 SVGIG (reference sequence). The CDR3 region has the DNA TGTGCCTGGAGTCAGCAGGGGTCTTTCAATCAGCCCCAGCATTTT. This gives the protein CAWSQQGSFNQPQHF.

The rearrangement uses TRBV5-4 and TRBJ1-2; 8 bases align to TRBD1. The J segment lost 4 bases and the V segment lost 4 bases, leaving 6 bases of the junction unmatched. Germline CDR1 and CDR2: SGHNT and YYREEE (reference sequence). This CDR3 region has 14 residues. The CDR3 sequence is CASSPDRVGYGYTF. In DNA, the CDR3 is TGTGCCAGCAGCCCGGACAGGGTTGGCTATGGCTACACCTTC.

Ten or more counts support this clonotype. The rearrangement uses TRBV15 and TRBJ1-1; the D gene is possibly TRBD1 (6 bases). The CDR3 has 14 residues. Germline assignment: CDR1 LNHNV and CDR2 YYDKDF (reference sequence). Deletions cut 5 bases from V and 4 bases from J, with 14 bases between. CDR3 loop: CATSPPGGGTEAFF. CDR3 nucleotides: TGTGCCACCAGCCCCCCTGGAGGGGGCACTGAAGCTTTCTTT.

This chain connects TRBV6-5 to TRBJ1-6; D is unresolved. Deletions cut 2 bases from V and 5 bases from J, with 7 bases between. Germline lookup yields CDR1 MNHEY and CDR2 SVGAGI. CDR3 length: 14 residues. DNA of the CDR3: TGTGCCAGCAGTTACCGGTCGGATAATTCACCCCTCCACTTT. This gives the protein CASSYRSDNSPLHF.

This clonotype was counted many times. The J gene is TRBJ2-1, the V gene TRBV19, with a tentative D call TRBD1 (7 bases). This CDR3 contains 14 residues. V was clipped by 5 bases and J by 6 bases, with 14 bases between them. Germline CDR1 is LNHDA and CDR2 is SQIVND (reference sequence). The chain's CDR3 is CASSGGGAGNEQFF. The CDR3 nucleotides are TGTGCCAGTAGTGGAGGGGGCGCCGGCAATGAGCAGTTCTTC.

At least ten counts were recorded for this clonotype. The chain employs TRBV3-1 and TRBJ2-3; 12 bases map to TRBD2. The CDR3 has 17 amino acids. Germline CDR1 LGHDT, CDR2 YNNKEL (reference sequence). V lost 0 bases, J lost 4 bases, and 5 bases stayed unmatched. In DNA, the CDR3 is TGTGCCAGCAGCCAAGATCCTAGCGGGAGGGCCGCAGATACGCAGTATTTT. Translated: CASSQDPSGRAADTQYF.

The chain uses TRBV20-1 and TRBJ2-2; 7 bases match TRBD2. Germline assignment: CDR1 DFQATT and CDR2 SNEGSKA (reference sequence). The CDR3 runs to 16 residues. V was pared by 0 bases and J by 6 bases, with 10 bases of the junction left unmatched. The CDR3 loop reads CSAREWDRGGAGELFF. The CDR3 DNA reads TGCAGTGCTAGAGAATGGGATCGCGGGGGAGCCGGGGAGCTGTTTTTT.

V usage is TRBV29-1 and J usage is TRBJ2-1; the match to TRBD2 covers 13 bases. V gave up 6 bases and J gave up 3 bases; unmatched junction bases: 2. Looked up from germline, CDR1 is SQVTM and CDR2 is ANQGSEA. This CDR3 contains 14 residues. The CDR3 nucleotides read TGCAGCGTCGGGACTAGCGGGGACTACAATGAGCAGTTCTTC. Its translation: CSVGTSGDYNEQFF.

The rearrangement links TRBV28 to TRBJ1-2, with 9 nucleotides matching TRBD1. Germline trimming cut 6 bases from V and 8 bases from J; bases unmatched to any gene: 10. CDR1 and CDR2 (germline): MDHEN, SYDVKM. This CDR3 is built from 14 residues. The CDR3 protein is CASSLGGQGPGYTF. The CDR3 coding sequence is TGTGCCAGCAGCCTAGGGGGACAGGGTCCCGGCTACACCTTC.

This clonotype was counted only a few times. The J gene is TRBJ2-2, the V gene TRBV24-1; perhaps D is TRBD1 or TRBD2 (6 bases each). The V end was cut by 0 bases, the J end by 5 bases, with 12 bases between. This CDR3 has 16 residues. The germline V gene encodes CDR1 KGHDR and CDR2 SFDVKD. CDR3 sequence (DNA): TGTGCCACCAGTGATTTGGGCAGGGGAGGAACCGGGGAGCTGTTTTTT. Translating gives CATSDLGRGGTGELFF.

This chain connects TRBV28 to TRBJ1-2; 9 positions agree with TRBD1. CDR1 and CDR2 from the germline V gene are MDHEN and SYDVKM. The V and J ends lost 6 bases and 4 bases, in that order; junction bases with no gene match: 6. The CDR3 runs to 14 residues. Written as DNA, the CDR3 is TGTGCCAGCAGCCTGGGGGACAGGGTCTATGGCTACACCTTC. Translation: CASSLGDRVYGYTF.

The table lists this clonotype with a few counts. The rearrangement joins TRBV12-5 to TRBJ2-5; 8 nucleotides align to TRBD2. Germline V gene data show CDR1 as LGHNT and CDR2 as FRNRAP. The CDR3 is 16 amino acids. Trimming at V came to 6 bases and at J to 1 base, leaving 10 bases not matched to a gene. The CDR3 nucleotides read TGTGCTAGTGGCCCCGGGACTAGTTCCTTCCAAGAGACCCAGTACTTC. Translating it yields CASGPGTSSFQETQYF.

Only a few counts were recorded for this clonotype. This chain links TRBV4-3 with TRBJ2-1; D remains ambiguous. Germline V gene data show CDR1 as LGHNA and CDR2 as YSLEER. Deletions cut 1 base from V and 6 bases from J, with 7 bases between. This CDR3 is 13 amino acids long. CDR3 loop: CASSQGLFNEQFF. DNA of the CDR3: TGCGCCAGCAGCCAAGGACTTTTCAATGAGCAGTTCTTC.

Ten or more counts support this clonotype. This rearrangement joins TRBV4-2 to TRBJ2-1, with D hard to call. Trimming left V 1 base short and J 0 bases short, with 10 bases between. There are 16 residues in the CDR3. Per germline, CDR1 LGHNA and CDR2 YNFKEQ. This CDR3 is CASSQVAQSSYNEQFF. CDR3 in DNA: TGTGCCAGCAGCCAAGTAGCTCAGAGCTCCTACAATGAGCAGTTCTTC.

This clonotype has ten or more counts. This rearrangement joins TRBV19 to TRBJ1-5, with D possibly matching TRBD1 (5 bases). Trimming took off 3 bases at V and 4 bases at J, with 19 bases between the two ends. Germline V lookup: CDR1 LNHDA, CDR2 SQIVND (reference sequence). CDR3 length: 17 residues. The CDR3 loop reads CASSISRGVQRNQPQHF. CDR3 nucleotides: TGTGCCAGTAGTATCAGTAGAGGGGTCCAAAGGAATCAGCCCCAGCATTTT.

There are a few counts of this clonotype. The chain combines TRBV2 with TRBJ1-6, with a weak D call TRBD1 (5 bases). The CDR3 consists of 13 residues. Trimming pared 9 bases from V and 7 bases from J, leaving 13 bases between. CDR1 and CDR2 (germline): SNHLY, FYNNEI. The CDR3 bases are TGTGCCAGAGCCGGGACGCGGAATTCACCCCTCCACTTT. Translation gives CARAGTRNSPLHF.

This clonotype was seen at least ten times. The chain combines TRBV29-1 with TRBJ2-3; the D call may be TRBD1 or TRBD2 (5 bases each). Germline CDR1 is SQVTM and CDR2 is ANQGSEA. V lost 6 bases, J lost 0 bases, and 16 bases lay in between. This CDR3 comprises 15 residues. The CDR3 sequence is CSVAEGSTSTDTQYF. CDR3 coding DNA: TGCAGCGTGGCCGAGGGGAGTACTAGCACAGATACGCAGTATTTT.

The table lists this clonotype with many counts. This sequence joins TRBV7-2 and TRBJ1-1, with D possibly TRBD1 on 5 matching bases. The CDR3 extends over 13 amino acids. Germline-derived CDR1 and CDR2 are SGHTA and FQGNSA. Trimming stripped 5 bases from V and 4 bases from J, with 11 bases between. The CDR3 loop is CASSPQGGTEAFF. The CDR3 DNA is TGTGCCAGCAGCCCCCAGGGCGGCACTGAAGCTTTCTTT. Variable domain in full (rest from reference TRBV7-2 and TRBJ1-1): GAGVSQSPSNKVTEKGKDVELRCDPISGHTALYWYRQSLGQGLEFLIYFQGNSAPDKSGLPSDRFSAERTGGSVSTLTIQRTQQEDSAVYLCASSPQGGTEAFFGQGTRLTVV.

The rearrangement joins TRBV10-2 to TRBJ2-1; weak D call: TRBD2 (5 bases). The CDR3 has 16 amino acids. The ends were cut back, 0 bases at V and 5 bases at J, with 14 bases in the middle. Germline V gene sequence: CDR1 WSHSY, CDR2 SAAADI. This chain's CDR3 is CASSESEAVGHNEQFF. The CDR3 nucleotides are TGCGCCAGCAGTGAGTCCGAAGCGGTAGGCCACAATGAGCAGTTCTTC.

This clonotype has at least ten counts. The chain uses TRBV6-5 and TRBJ2-1; tentative D call: TRBD2 (5 bases). CDR3 length: 12 amino acids. Trimming removed 5 bases from V and 10 bases from J, with 12 bases in between. Per germline, CDR1 MNHEY and CDR2 SVGAGI. The CDR3 spells CASSTPPGEQFF. The CDR3, as DNA: TGTGCCAGCAGTACACCACCGGGAGAGCAGTTCTTC.

The V and J genes are TRBV28 and TRBJ1-3, with 7 nucleotides matching TRBD1. V was pared by 6 bases and J by 3 bases, with 8 bases of the junction left unmatched. CDR3 length: 15 residues. Germline-derived CDR1 and CDR2 are MDHEN and SYDVKM. The CDR3 protein is CASSSQGGGGNTIYF. CDR3 DNA: TGTGCCAGCAGCTCCCAGGGGGGCGGTGGAAACACCATATATTTT.

The chain combines TRBV5-1 with TRBJ2-1; 7 bases line up with TRBD1. The V gene end was trimmed by 4 bases and the J gene end by 3 bases; junction bases not matched to a gene: 7. This CDR3 has 15 residues. Germline CDR1 is SGHRS and CDR2 is YFSETQ. This chain's CDR3 is CASSLDGQVYNEQFF. As DNA, the CDR3 is TGCGCCAGCAGCCTAGACGGACAGGTCTACAATGAGCAGTTCTTC.